A selection of T cell receptor beta chains follows, all from one sample in a study of lymphopenia after photon versus proton radiotherapy. The protocol was immunoSEQ multiplex PCR, while the TCRdb copy is restricted to in-frame clones and leaves out a portion. Among tens of thousands of clones listed, about 86% were seen once. Sequenced here: peripheral blood, sampled from a patient treated with proton-based radiotherapy. The source of these receptors is an older woman with cholangiocarcinoma. Some clones in this sample may be carry-over from other donors' samples. CDR3s include the opening cysteine and the closing phenylalanine or tryptophan. The order of the fields is CDR3 length, J gene, V gene, D gene, clone size, CDR3 protein, CDR3 DNA. D genes are given only for firm matches. Rows may omit the clone size; those that give it use once, few, many or a size class.

length: 13; J: TRBJ1-1; V: TRBV7-8; D: .; size: .; CDR3: CASSLQTYTEAFF; DNA: TGTGCCAGCAGCTTACAGACGTACACTGAAGCTTTCTTT
length: 15; J: TRBJ1-6; V: TRBV6-5; D: TRBD1; size: .; CDR3: CASTRGGTYNSPLHF; DNA: TGTGCCAGCACCAGGGGGGGTACCTATAATTCACCCCTCCACTTT
length: 13; J: TRBJ2-2; V: TRBV6-6; D: TRBD2; size: .; CDR3: CASRRGGAGELFF; DNA: TGTGCCAGCAGGCGGGGGGGCGCCGGGGAGCTGTTTTTT
length: 11; J: TRBJ2-1; V: TRBV27; D: .; size: .; CDR3: CAGSFRTVQFF; DNA: TGTGCCGGCAGTTTTAGGACGGTGCAGTTCTTC
length: 12; J: TRBJ2-7; V: TRBV25-1; D: .; size: .; CDR3: CASSARRVEQYF; DNA: TGTGCCAGCAGTGCTCGCAGGGTCGAGCAGTACTTC
length: 16; J: TRBJ2-3; V: TRBV11-2; D: TRBD2; size: .; CDR3: CASSLVSGSSTDTQYF; DNA: TGTGCCAGCAGCTTAGTTAGCGGGAGTAGCACAGATACGCAGTATTTT
length: 10; J: TRBJ2-7; V: TRBV19; D: .; size: .; CDR3: CASSRGEQYF; DNA: TGTGCCAGTAGTCGGGGGGAGCAGTACTTC
length: 14; J: TRBJ1-5; V: TRBV7-9; D: .; size: .; CDR3: CASSGMENNQPQHF; DNA: TGTGCCAGCAGCGGGATGGAGAATAATCAGCCCCAGCATTTT
length: 12; J: TRBJ2-7; V: TRBV7-6; D: .; size: .; CDR3: CASSQAGFEQYF; DNA: TGTGCCAGCAGTCAAGCAGGGTTCGAGCAGTACTTC
length: 15; J: TRBJ1-4; V: TRBV19; D: .; size: .; CDR3: CASSSLGATNEKLFF; DNA: TGTGCCAGTAGTTCGTTGGGGGCAACTAATGAAAAACTGTTTTTT
length: 13; J: TRBJ1-2; V: TRBV7-2; D: .; size: .; CDR3: CASSLNPNYGYTF; DNA: TGTGCCAGCAGCTTAAACCCTAACTATGGCTACACCTTC
length: 16; J: TRBJ2-1; V: TRBV2; D: TRBD2; size: once; CDR3: CASSDEVAGGSDEQFF; DNA: TGTGCCAGCAGTGATGAAGTAGCGGGAGGATCCGATGAGCAGTTCTTC
length: 17; J: TRBJ2-1; V: TRBV7-2; D: TRBD2; size: .; CDR3: CASSLVGTSSSYNEQFF; DNA: TGTGCCAGCAGCTTAGTAGGGACTAGCAGCTCCTACAATGAGCAGTTCTTC
length: 16; J: TRBJ2-3; V: TRBV5-6; D: TRBD1; size: .; CDR3: CASSASGTASTDTQYF; DNA: TGTGCCAGCAGCGCCTCCGGGACAGCGAGCACAGATACGCAGTATTTT
length: 16; J: TRBJ2-7; V: TRBV1; D: .; size: .; CDR3: CTSSQVPAGGASEQYF; DNA: TGCACCAGCAGCCAAGTCCCGGCGGGGGGGGCGTCCGAGCAGTACTTC
length: 11; J: TRBJ2-5; V: TRBV18; D: .; size: .; CDR3: CASSPGETQYF; DNA: TGTGCCAGCTCACCCGGGGAGACCCAGTACTTC
length: 12; J: TRBJ1-2; V: TRBV19; D: .; size: .; CDR3: CATSLGGYGYTF; DNA: TGTGCCACCTCTTTGGGGGGATATGGCTACACCTTC
length: 14; J: TRBJ1-3; V: TRBV6-5; D: TRBD1; size: few; CDR3: CASLGTASGNTIYF; DNA: TGTGCCAGCCTTGGGACAGCATCTGGAAACACCATATATTTT
length: 14; J: TRBJ1-1; V: TRBV5-1; D: .; size: .; CDR3: CASSLVVPNTEAFF; DNA: TGCGCCAGCAGCTTGGTTGTCCCGAACACTGAAGCTTTCTTT
length: 15; J: TRBJ1-5; V: TRBV11-2; D: .; size: .; CDR3: CASSLSSTGGVPQHF; DNA: TGTGCCAGCAGCTTATCGTCCACAGGCGGCGTTCCCCAGCATTTT
length: 13; J: TRBJ1-2; V: TRBV2; D: .; size: .; CDR3: CVSSGGPSRGYTF; DNA: TGTGTCAGCAGTGGGGGACCCAGCAGGGGCTACACCTTC
length: 12; J: TRBJ1-6; V: TRBV5-1; D: .; size: .; CDR3: CASSIRNSPLHF; DNA: TGCGCCAGCAGCATACGTAATTCACCCCTCCACTTT
length: 13; J: TRBJ2-7; V: TRBV28; D: TRBD2; size: .; CDR3: CASSLGGRGEQYF; DNA: TGTGCCAGCAGTTTAGGCGGGAGGGGGGAGCAGTACTTC
length: 14; J: TRBJ2-7; V: TRBV18; D: .; size: .; CDR3: CASSPQSPIYEQYF; DNA: TGTGCCAGCTCACCCCAGAGCCCTATTTACGAGCAGTACTTC
length: 12; J: TRBJ1-4; V: TRBV30; D: .; size: .; CDR3: CAWSRKGEKLFF; DNA: TGTGCCTGGAGTCGGAAAGGCGAAAAACTGTTTTTT
length: 14; J: TRBJ2-2; V: TRBV9; D: TRBD2; size: .; CDR3: CASSGLAGAGELFF; DNA: TGTGCCAGTTCGGGACTAGCGGGAGCCGGGGAGCTGTTTTTT
length: 11; J: TRBJ2-5; V: TRBV11-2; D: .; size: .; CDR3: CATQQEGTQYF; DNA: TGTGCTACCCAGCAGGAGGGGACCCAGTACTTC
length: 15; J: TRBJ1-1; V: TRBV9; D: .; size: .; CDR3: CASSASWGESTEAFF; DNA: TGTGCCAGCAGCGCGAGCTGGGGTGAAAGCACTGAAGCTTTCTTT
length: 14; J: TRBJ1-2; V: TRBV27; D: TRBD1; size: .; CDR3: CASSLRQGLYAYTF; DNA: TGTGCCAGCAGTCTCAGACAGGGCCTATATGCCTACACCTTC
length: 14; J: TRBJ2-3; V: TRBV5-1; D: .; size: .; CDR3: CASSLGGIGDTQYF; DNA: TGCGCCAGCAGCTTGGGTGGGATAGGGGATACGCAGTATTTT
length: 13; J: TRBJ2-1; V: TRBV30; D: .; size: .; CDR3: CAWSELPGPEQFF; DNA: TGTGCCTGGAGTGAACTACCGGGACCCGAGCAGTTCTTC
length: 12; J: TRBJ2-7; V: TRBV7-2; D: .; size: once; CDR3: CASSPPRDEQYF; DNA: TGTGCCAGCAGCCCCCCCCGGGACGAGCAGTACTTC
length: 19; J: TRBJ2-3; V: TRBV7-9; D: .; size: .; CDR3: CASSLASFGQTASTDTQYF; DNA: TGTGCCAGCAGCTTAGCGTCCTTCGGACAAACCGCTAGCACAGATACGCAGTATTTT
length: 15; J: TRBJ2-5; V: TRBV6-5; D: TRBD1; size: .; CDR3: CASKVGTGPEETQYF; DNA: TGTGCCAGCAAGGTTGGGACAGGACCAGAAGAGACCCAGTACTTC
length: 15; J: TRBJ1-1; V: TRBV7-9; D: TRBD1; size: once; CDR3: CASSLGQGGDTEAFF; DNA: TGTGCCAGCAGCCTGGGACAGGGCGGGGATACTGAAGCTTTCTTT
length: 15; J: TRBJ2-3; V: TRBV7-2; D: .; size: .; CDR3: CASSFRLGPTDTQYF; DNA: TGTGCCAGCAGCTTTAGATTAGGACCCACAGATACGCAGTATTTT
length: 14; J: TRBJ1-5; V: TRBV5-1; D: .; size: .; CDR3: CASSHGGSNQPQHF; DNA: TGCGCCAGCAGCCATGGCGGGAGCAATCAGCCCCAGCATTTT
length: 14; J: TRBJ1-2; V: TRBV4-3; D: TRBD1; size: .; CDR3: CASSQDGTDYGYTF; DNA: TGCGCCAGCAGCCAAGATGGGACAGACTATGGCTACACCTTC
length: 15; J: TRBJ1-1; V: TRBV11-2; D: TRBD1; size: once; CDR3: CASSLVRTGYTEAFF; DNA: TGTGCCAGCAGCTTAGTGAGGACAGGGTATACTGAAGCTTTCTTT
length: 15; J: TRBJ2-4; V: TRBV7-2; D: .; size: .; CDR3: CASSSLTLGKNIQYF; DNA: TGTGCCAGCAGCTCCCTGACCCTGGGCAAAAACATTCAGTACTTC
length: 12; J: TRBJ1-2; V: TRBV7-9; D: .; size: .; CDR3: CASSLLGDGYTF; DNA: TGTGCCAGCAGCTTGTTAGGGGATGGCTACACCTTC
length: 16; J: TRBJ2-4; V: TRBV6-5; D: .; size: .; CDR3: CASSYSRAGIWNIQYF; DNA: TGTGCCAGCAGTTACTCGAGAGCGGGCATATGGAACATTCAGTACTTC
length: 15; J: TRBJ1-4; V: TRBV2; D: .; size: .; CDR3: CASSGYRSGDEKLFF; DNA: TGTGCCAGCAGTGGATACAGGTCGGGGGATGAAAAACTGTTTTTT
length: 20; J: TRBJ1-5; V: TRBV19; D: .; size: .; CDR3: CASSINEAGAVGRSNQPQHF; DNA: TGTGCCAGTAGTATCAATGAAGCAGGGGCAGTTGGAAGAAGCAATCAGCCCCAGCATTTT
length: 15; J: TRBJ2-3; V: TRBV5-1; D: TRBD2; size: .; CDR3: CASSLGTSVRDTQYF; DNA: TGCGCCAGCAGCTTGGGGACTAGCGTGAGAGATACGCAGTATTTT
length: 14; J: TRBJ1-4; V: TRBV6-1; D: .; size: once; CDR3: CASSEAGMIEKLFF; DNA: TGTGCCAGCAGTGAAGCCGGTATGATTGAAAAACTGTTTTTT
length: 12; J: TRBJ2-1; V: TRBV2; D: .; size: once; CDR3: CASRGFGNEQFF; DNA: TGTGCCAGCAGGGGCTTCGGCAATGAGCAGTTCTTC
length: 14; J: TRBJ2-7; V: TRBV6-5; D: .; size: .; CDR3: CASSYTGSSYEQYF; DNA: TGTGCCAGCAGCTATACAGGGAGCTCCTACGAGCAGTACTTC
length: 13; J: TRBJ2-5; V: TRBV7-9; D: .; size: once; CDR3: CASSLLKGETQYF; DNA: TGTGCCAGCAGCCTCTTAAAGGGAGAGACCCAGTACTTC
length: 14; J: TRBJ2-7; V: TRBV6-5; D: TRBD2; size: .; CDR3: CASTLTSGPYEQYF; DNA: TGTGCCAGTACCCTAACTAGCGGGCCCTACGAGCAGTACTTC
length: 13; J: TRBJ2-2; V: TRBV11-2; D: .; size: .; CDR3: CASSLGLTGELFF; DNA: TGTGCCAGCAGCTTGGGCCTCACGGGGGAGCTGTTTTTT
length: 13; J: TRBJ2-1; V: TRBV4-3; D: .; size: once; CDR3: CASSTLGHNEQFF; DNA: TGCGCCAGCAGCACACTAGGTCACAATGAGCAGTTCTTC
length: 16; J: TRBJ2-3; V: TRBV11-1; D: TRBD2; size: .; CDR3: CASSFWEGTSTDTQYF; DNA: TGTGCCAGCAGCTTCTGGGAGGGGACTAGCACAGATACGCAGTATTTT